These 14 T cell receptor beta chains were sequenced from one sample in a study of blood T cell repertoires in COVID-19. The protocol was immunoSEQ multiplex PCR, while the TCRdb copy is restricted to in-frame clones and leaves out a portion. The profile shows approximately 670,000 clones, approximately 90% of them singletons. Sequenced material: peripheral blood. These receptors all come from a woman under 30 with acute or convalescent COVID-19.

This chain links TRBV27 with TRBJ1-2; possible D gene TRBD1, 5 bases. Trimming left V 6 bases short and J 6 bases short, with 17 bases between. The CDR3 runs to 14 residues. The germline gives CDR1 MNHEY, CDR2 SMNVEV (reference sequence). The CDR3 is CASSNGGRGHGYTF. The CDR3 DNA reads TGTGCCAGCAGCAACGGGGGGAGAGGGCATGGCTACACCTTC.

The chain joins TRBV7-8 to TRBJ1-5, with D possibly TRBD1 on 6 matching bases. Between the trimmed V and J ends, which lost 0 bases and 7 bases, there was a span of 19 bases. CDR1 is SGHVS and CDR2 is FQNEAQ in the germline V gene. This CDR3 comprises 17 residues. Here the CDR3 reads CASSLAFGGRFNQPQHF. CDR3 bases: TGTGCCAGCAGCTTAGCGTTCGGGGGGCGCTTTAACCAGCCCCAGCATTTT. The entire variable domain, with the rest obtained from reference TRBV7-8 and TRBJ1-5, is as follows: GAGVSQSPRYKVAKRGQDVALRCDPISGHVSLFWYQQALGQGPEFLTYFQNEAQLDKSGLPSDRFFAERPEGSVSTLKIQRTQQEDSAVYLCASSLAFGGRFNQPQHFGDGTRLSIL.

The chain has TRBV12-3 or TRBV12-4 and TRBJ1-2; D is unresolved. Deletions cut 10 bases from V and 8 bases from J, with 17 bases between. The CDR3 is 12 residues long. DNA for the CDR3: TGTGCCACCTCCTACTTTAGCGGAGGCTACACCTTC. Encoded protein: CATSYFSGGYTF.

In its sample, this clone was seen once. The chain has TRBV9 and TRBJ1-1; TRBD1 matches at 8 bases. Trimming cost V 4 bases and J 3 bases; bases outside gene matches: 14. Germline CDR1 is SGDLS and CDR2 is YYNGEE. The CDR3 runs to 17 residues. This chain's CDR3 is CASSPPQGQAGDTEAFF. CDR3 DNA: TGTGCCAGCAGCCCTCCCCAGGGACAGGCGGGGGACACTGAAGCTTTCTTT.

The CDR3 DNA sequence: TGTGCCAGCAGCCAAGATCCTGGGGGGGGATCAGATACGCAGTATTTT. Residues: CASSQDPGGGSDTQYF. The chain links TRBV4-2 to TRBJ2-3, with 7 bases identical to TRBD2. Unmatched junction bases numbered 7, after V lost 0 bases and J lost 4 bases. Germline loops: CDR1 LGHNA, CDR2 YNFKEQ. The CDR3 extends over 16 amino acids.

V is TRBV6-5 and J is TRBJ1-2; D remains unclear. V was clipped by 6 bases and J by 8 bases, with 10 bases between them. In germline, CDR1 is MNHEY, CDR2 SVGAGI. The CDR3 runs 11 residues. CDR3 in amino acids: CASRNTRGYTF. CDR3 coding DNA: TGTGCCAGCAGAAACACCAGGGGCTACACCTTC.

The chain uses TRBV7-9 and TRBJ1-2; D gene ambiguous. Trimming took off 3 bases at V and 3 bases at J, with 11 bases between the two ends. Germline CDR1 SEHNR, CDR2 FQNEAQ (reference sequence). The CDR3 runs 14 residues. Written as DNA, the CDR3 is TGTGCCAGCAGCTTGATCGGTGTTCACTATGGCTACACCTTC. Its translation is CASSLIGVHYGYTF.

The chain combines TRBV4-3 with TRBJ1-1; 7 bases are shared with TRBD1. The CDR3 has 14 amino acids. CDR1 and CDR2 from the germline V gene are LGHNA and YSLEER. Trimming took 4 bases from V and 5 from J; bases not matched to a gene: 7. The CDR3 reads CASSRAQGSTEAFF. CDR3 in DNA: TGCGCCAGCAGCCGAGCACAGGGGTCGACTGAAGCTTTCTTT.

V gene TRBV14 combines with J gene TRBJ1-2; D is perhaps TRBD1 (5 bases). Trimming shortened V by 0 bases and J by 3 bases, and 11 bases separated the two germline ends. From germline, CDR1 is SGHDN and CDR2 FVKESK. The CDR3 totals 15 residues. CDR3 nucleotides: TGTGCCAGCAGCCAAGAGGAGGGGTCCGACTATGGCTACACCTTC. Amino acid sequence: CASSQEEGSDYGYTF.

The chain uses TRBV12-5 and TRBJ2-2; D is undetermined. Germline CDR1 reads LGHNT; CDR2 reads FRNRAP. The CDR3 spans 12 residues. Trimming removed 4 bases from V and 4 bases from J, with 4 bases in between. CDR3 residues: CASGSLTGELFF. The CDR3 coding sequence is TGTGCTAGTGGTTCACTCACCGGGGAGCTGTTTTTT.

This rearrangement joins TRBV4-1 to TRBJ2-1, with D perhaps matching TRBD2 (6 bases). The CDR3 has 16 residues. Germline CDR1 MGHRA, CDR2 YSYEKL. V lost 4 bases, J lost 0 bases, and 13 bases lay in between. Written as DNA, the CDR3 is TGCGCCAGCAGCCGGGGGGTACTCAGCTCCTACAATGAGCAGTTCTTC. It translates to CASSRGVLSSYNEQFF.

The chain has TRBV2 and TRBJ1-2; 11 bases fit TRBD1. The CDR3 has 15 residues. Unmatched junction bases numbered 13, after V lost 9 bases and J lost 7 bases. Germline lookup yields CDR1 SNHLY and CDR2 FYNNEI. CDR3 residues: CARNPSGTGGSGYTF. The CDR3 DNA reads TGTGCCAGAAACCCTTCCGGGACAGGGGGATCTGGCTACACCTTC.

The chain carries TRBV2 and TRBJ1-1; possible D gene TRBD1, 5 bases. Germline V gene sequence: CDR1 SNHLY, CDR2 FYNNEI. Deletions cut 5 bases from V and 0 bases from J, with 22 bases between. This CDR3 is built from 18 residues. CDR3 nucleotides: TGTGCCAGCAGTAAGTTTTGGTCAGGGAATAGCATGAACACTGAAGCTTTCTTT. This sequence encodes CASSKFWSGNSMNTEAFF.

The V gene is TRBV10-3, the J gene TRBJ1-1, with D tentatively TRBD1 (5 bases). This CDR3 is built from 13 residues. The ends were cut back, 1 base at V and 6 bases at J, with 9 bases in the middle. The germline V gene has CDR1 ENHRY and CDR2 SYGVKD. The CDR3 protein is CAISEWGRAEAFF. CDR3 bases: TGTGCCATCAGTGAGTGGGGCAGAGCTGAAGCTTTCTTT.